The clone carrying this T cell receptor (beta chain) was seen a few times. Germline CDR1 reads MDHEN; CDR2 reads SYDVKM. Trimming removed 6 bases from V and 11 bases from J, with 25 bases in between. This CDR3 spans 15 amino acids. The data were produced by immunoSEQ multiplex PCR, yet TCRdb's version contains in-frame clones alone and is incomplete. Of over 200,000 clones listed, almost 85% are singletons. The data were taken from a study of control samples from healthy donors and cancer patients. The genes are TRBV28 and TRBJ1-1; maybe TRBD1 (6 bases). The source is an older woman with lung cancer. The specimen sequenced was PBMCs. The CDR3 DNA follows: TGTGCCAGCAGCTGGCTGTCTGGGTTTGCAGGGGTCGCTTTCTTT. Its translation: CASSWLSGFAGVAFF.